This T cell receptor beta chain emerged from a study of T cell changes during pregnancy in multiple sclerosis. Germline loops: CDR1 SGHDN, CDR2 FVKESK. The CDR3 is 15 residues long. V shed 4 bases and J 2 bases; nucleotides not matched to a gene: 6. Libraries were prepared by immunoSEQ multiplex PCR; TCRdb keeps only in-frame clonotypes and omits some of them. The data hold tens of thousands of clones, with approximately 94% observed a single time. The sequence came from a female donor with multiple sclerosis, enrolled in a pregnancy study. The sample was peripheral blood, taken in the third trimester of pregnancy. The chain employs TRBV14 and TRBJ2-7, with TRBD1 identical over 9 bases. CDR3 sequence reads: CASSRTGQGTYEQYF. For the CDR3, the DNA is TGTGCCAGCAGCCGAACGGGACAGGGAACCTACGAGCAGTACTTC. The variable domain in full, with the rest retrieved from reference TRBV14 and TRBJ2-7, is EAGVTQFPSHSVIEKGQTVTLRCDPISGHDNLYWYRRVMGKEIKFLLHFVKESKQDESGMPNNRFLAERTGGTYSTLKVQPAELEDSGVYFCASSRTGQGTYEQYFGPGTRLTVT.